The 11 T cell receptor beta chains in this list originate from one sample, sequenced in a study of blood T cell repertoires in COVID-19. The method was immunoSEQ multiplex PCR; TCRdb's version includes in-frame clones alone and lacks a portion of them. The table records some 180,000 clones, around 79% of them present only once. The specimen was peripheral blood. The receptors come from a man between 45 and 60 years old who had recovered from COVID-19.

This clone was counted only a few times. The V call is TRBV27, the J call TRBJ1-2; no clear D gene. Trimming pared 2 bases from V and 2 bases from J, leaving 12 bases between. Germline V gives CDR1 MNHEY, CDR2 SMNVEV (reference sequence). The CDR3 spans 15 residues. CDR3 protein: CASSLLGSGNYGYTF. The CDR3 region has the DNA TGTGCCAGCAGTTTACTAGGATCGGGGAACTATGGCTACACCTTC.

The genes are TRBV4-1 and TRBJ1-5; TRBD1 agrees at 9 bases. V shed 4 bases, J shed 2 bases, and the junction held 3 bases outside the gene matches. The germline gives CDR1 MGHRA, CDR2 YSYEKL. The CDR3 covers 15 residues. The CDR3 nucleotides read TGCGCCAGCAGCCCGGGACAGGGTGGCAATCAGCCCCAGCATTTT. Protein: CASSPGQGGNQPQHF.

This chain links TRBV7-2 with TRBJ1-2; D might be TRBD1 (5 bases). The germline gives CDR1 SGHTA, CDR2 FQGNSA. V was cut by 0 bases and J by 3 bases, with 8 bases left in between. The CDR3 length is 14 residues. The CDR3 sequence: CASSLAPGDYGYTF. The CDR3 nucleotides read TGTGCCAGCAGCTTAGCCCCGGGGGACTATGGCTACACCTTC.

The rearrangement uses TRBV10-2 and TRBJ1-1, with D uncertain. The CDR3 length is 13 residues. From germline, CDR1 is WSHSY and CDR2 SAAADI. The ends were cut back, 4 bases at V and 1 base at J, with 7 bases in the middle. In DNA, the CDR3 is TGCGCCAGCAGTGTCCCAGGGAACACTGAAGCTTTCTTT. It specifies CASSVPGNTEAFF.

This CDR3 is CAWSVSQPSPLHF. In nucleotides, the CDR3 is TGTGCCTGGAGTGTCTCACAGCCGTCACCCCTCCACTTT. The chain is built from TRBV30 and TRBJ1-6, with D unclear. The ends were cut back, 0 bases at V and 10 bases at J, with 10 bases in the middle. Germline CDR1 reads GTSNPN; CDR2 reads SVGIG (reference sequence). CDR3 length: 13 residues.

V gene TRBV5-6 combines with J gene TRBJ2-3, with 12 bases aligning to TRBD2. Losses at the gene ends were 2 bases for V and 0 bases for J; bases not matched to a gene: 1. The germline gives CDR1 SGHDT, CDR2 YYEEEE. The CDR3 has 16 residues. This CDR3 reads CASSFLAGGSTDTQYF. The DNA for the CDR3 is TGTGCCAGCAGCTTTCTAGCGGGAGGGAGCACAGATACGCAGTATTTT.

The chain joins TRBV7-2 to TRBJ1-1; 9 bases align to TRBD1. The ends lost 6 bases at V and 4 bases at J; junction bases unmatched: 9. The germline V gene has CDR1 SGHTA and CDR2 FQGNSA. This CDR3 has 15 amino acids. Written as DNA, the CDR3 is TGTGCCAGCAGTTGGTTAGGACAGGGGATCACTGAAGCTTTCTTT. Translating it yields CASSWLGQGITEAFF. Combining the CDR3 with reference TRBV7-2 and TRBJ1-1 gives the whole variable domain GAGVSQSPSNKVTEKGKDVELRCDPISGHTALYWYRQSLGQGLEFLIYFQGNSAPDKSGLPSDRFSAERTGGSVSTLTIQRTQQEDSAVYLCASSWLGQGITEAFFGQGTRLTVV.

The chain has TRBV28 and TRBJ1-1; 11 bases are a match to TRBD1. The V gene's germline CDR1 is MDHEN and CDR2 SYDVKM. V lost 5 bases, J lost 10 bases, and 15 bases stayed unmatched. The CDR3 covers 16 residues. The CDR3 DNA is TGTGCCAGCAGTCGGACAGGGGGCTTAGGGGGTTTGGGAGCTTTCTTT. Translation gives CASSRTGGLGGLGAFF.

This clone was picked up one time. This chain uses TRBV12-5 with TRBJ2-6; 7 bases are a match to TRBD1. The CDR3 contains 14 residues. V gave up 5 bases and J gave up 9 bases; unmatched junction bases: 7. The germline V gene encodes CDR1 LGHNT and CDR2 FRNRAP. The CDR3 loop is CASGPGQTLNVLTF. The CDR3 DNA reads TGTGCTAGTGGTCCGGGACAGACTCTCAACGTCCTGACTTTC.

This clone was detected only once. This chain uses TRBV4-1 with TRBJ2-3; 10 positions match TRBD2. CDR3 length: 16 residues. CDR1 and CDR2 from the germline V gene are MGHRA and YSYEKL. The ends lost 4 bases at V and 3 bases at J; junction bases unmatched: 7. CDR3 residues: CASSPRSGRPTDTQYF. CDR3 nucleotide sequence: TGCGCCAGCAGCCCGCGTAGCGGGAGGCCGACAGATACGCAGTATTTT.

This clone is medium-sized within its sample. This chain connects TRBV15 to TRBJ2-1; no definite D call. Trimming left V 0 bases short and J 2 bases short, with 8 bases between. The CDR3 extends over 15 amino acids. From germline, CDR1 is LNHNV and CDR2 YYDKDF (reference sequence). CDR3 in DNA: TGTGCCACCAGCAGAGAAAAGGAGCCCTACAATGAGCAGTTCTTC. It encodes CATSREKEPYNEQFF.